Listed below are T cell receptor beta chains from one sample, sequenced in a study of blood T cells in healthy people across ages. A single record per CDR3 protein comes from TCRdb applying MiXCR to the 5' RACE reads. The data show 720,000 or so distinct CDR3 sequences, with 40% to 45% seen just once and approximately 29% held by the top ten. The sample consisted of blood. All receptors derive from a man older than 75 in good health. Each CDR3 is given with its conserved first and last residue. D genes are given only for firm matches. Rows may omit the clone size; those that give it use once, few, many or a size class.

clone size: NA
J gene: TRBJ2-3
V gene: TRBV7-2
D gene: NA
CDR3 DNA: TGTGCCAGCAGAATAGGGGGTCCTAGCACAGATACGCAGTATTTT
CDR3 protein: CASRIGGPSTDTQYF

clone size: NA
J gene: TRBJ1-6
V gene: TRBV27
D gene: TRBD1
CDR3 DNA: TGTGCCAGCAGTTATGGAGGGGGCATGGCACCCCTCCACTTT
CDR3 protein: CASSYGGGMAPLHF

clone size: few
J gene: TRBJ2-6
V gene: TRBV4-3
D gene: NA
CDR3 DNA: TGCGCCAGCAGCCAAGTACCCTCTTCCCGCTCTGGGGCCAACGTCCTGACTTTC
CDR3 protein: CASSQVPSSRSGANVLTF

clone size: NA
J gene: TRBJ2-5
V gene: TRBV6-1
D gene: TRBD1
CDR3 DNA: TGTGCCACCTTAGGGGACAGGGGGTACTTC
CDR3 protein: CATLGDRGYF

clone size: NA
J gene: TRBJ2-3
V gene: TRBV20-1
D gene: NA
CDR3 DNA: TGCAGTGTTCTAGGGGACACAGATACGCAGTATTTT
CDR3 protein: CSVLGDTDTQYF

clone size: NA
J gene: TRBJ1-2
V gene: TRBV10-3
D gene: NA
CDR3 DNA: TGTGCCATCAGCGGCAGGGAGTTTGGCTATGGCTACACCTTC
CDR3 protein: CAISGREFGYGYTF

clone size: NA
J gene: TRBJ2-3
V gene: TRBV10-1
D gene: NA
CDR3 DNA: TGCGCCAGGACAAAGAGCACAGATACGCAGTATTTT
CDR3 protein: CARTKSTDTQYF

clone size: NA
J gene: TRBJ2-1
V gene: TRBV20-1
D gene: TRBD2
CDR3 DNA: TGCAGTACAGAGATGGCTAGCGGGAGCACTGTGACCCAGTTCTTC
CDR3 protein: CSTEMASGSTVTQFF

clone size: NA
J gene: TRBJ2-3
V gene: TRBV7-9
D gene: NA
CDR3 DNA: TGTGCCAGCAGCTTTCCGAGCGGGAGCACAGATACGCAGTATTTT
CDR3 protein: CASSFPSGSTDTQYF

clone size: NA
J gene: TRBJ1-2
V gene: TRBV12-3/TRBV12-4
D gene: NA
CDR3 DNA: TGTGCCAGCAGTTTGGAGGGATCTCGAGGCTACACCTTC
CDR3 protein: CASSLEGSRGYTF

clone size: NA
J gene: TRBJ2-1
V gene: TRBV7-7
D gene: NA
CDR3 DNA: TGTGCCAGCAGCTTAGACGTCCCTCGCTCCTACAATGAGCAGTTCTTC
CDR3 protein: CASSLDVPRSYNEQFF

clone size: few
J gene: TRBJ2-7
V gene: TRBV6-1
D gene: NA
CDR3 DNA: TGTGCCAGCAGGGATGATAGCGGAACCTACGAGCAGTACTTC
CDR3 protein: CASRDDSGTYEQYF

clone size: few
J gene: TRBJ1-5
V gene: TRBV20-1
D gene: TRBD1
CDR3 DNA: TGCAGTGCTAGCCCTCGGACAGGGAGCAATCAGCCCCAGCATTTT
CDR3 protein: CSASPRTGSNQPQHF

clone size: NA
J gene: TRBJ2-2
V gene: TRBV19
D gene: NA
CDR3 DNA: TGTGCCAGTACCTCACCCCCTGGACAGATGAACACCGGGGAGCTGTTTTTT
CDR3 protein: CASTSPPGQMNTGELFF

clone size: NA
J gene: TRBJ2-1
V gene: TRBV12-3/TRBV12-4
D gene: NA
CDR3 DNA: TGTGCCAGCACCCTCAGGGGGGGCTCCTACAATGAGCAGTTCTTC
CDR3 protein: CASTLRGGSYNEQFF

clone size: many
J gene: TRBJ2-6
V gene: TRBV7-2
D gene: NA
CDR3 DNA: TGTGCCAGCAGCTTAGCGGGTGGGGCTGGGGCCAACGTCCTGACTTTC
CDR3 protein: CASSLAGGAGANVLTF

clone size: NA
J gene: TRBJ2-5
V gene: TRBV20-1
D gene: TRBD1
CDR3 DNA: TGCAGTGCGCGGGACAGGGAATGGGAGACCCAGTACTTC
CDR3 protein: CSARDREWETQYF

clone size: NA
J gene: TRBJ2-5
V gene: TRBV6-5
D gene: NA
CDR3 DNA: TGTGCCAGCAGTTACTCTCATGGGGCCCAAGGGACCCAGTACTTC
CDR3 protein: CASSYSHGAQGTQYF

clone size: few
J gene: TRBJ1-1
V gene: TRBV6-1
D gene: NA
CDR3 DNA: TGTGCCAGCACCGGGGGGCCGGGGAGCACTGAAGCTTTCTTT
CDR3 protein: CASTGGPGSTEAFF

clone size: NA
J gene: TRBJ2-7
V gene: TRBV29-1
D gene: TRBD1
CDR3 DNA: TGCAGCGTTGAAGAGGGTGGGACAGGGGGCTACGAGCAGTACTTC
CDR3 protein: CSVEEGGTGGYEQYF

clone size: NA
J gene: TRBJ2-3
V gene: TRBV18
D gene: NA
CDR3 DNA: TGTGCCAGCTCACCGAAGGCAGTTAGCGTCCCAGATACGCAGTATTTT
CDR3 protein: CASSPKAVSVPDTQYF

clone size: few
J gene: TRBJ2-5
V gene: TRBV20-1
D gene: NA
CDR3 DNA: TGCAGTGCATCGTGGACCGGAGGGGAGACCCAGTACTTC
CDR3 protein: CSASWTGGETQYF

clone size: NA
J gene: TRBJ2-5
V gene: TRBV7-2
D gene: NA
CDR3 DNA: TGTGCCAGCAGCTTATATCGTCAAGAGACCCAGTACTTC
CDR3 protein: CASSLYRQETQYF

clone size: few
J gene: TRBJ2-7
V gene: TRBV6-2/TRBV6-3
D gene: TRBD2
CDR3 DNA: TGTGCCAGCAGTCGGGGACTAGCGGGGTCCTACGAGCAGTACTTC
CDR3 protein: CASSRGLAGSYEQYF

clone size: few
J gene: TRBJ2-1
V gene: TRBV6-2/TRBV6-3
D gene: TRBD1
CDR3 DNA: TGTGCCAGCAGGCCCACAGGGGGACGTAACAATGAGCAGTTCTTC
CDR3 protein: CASRPTGGRNNEQFF

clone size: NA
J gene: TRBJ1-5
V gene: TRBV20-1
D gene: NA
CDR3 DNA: TGCAGTGCTAGTACGGGGGGCGATCAGCCCCAGCATTTT
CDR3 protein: CSASTGGDQPQHF

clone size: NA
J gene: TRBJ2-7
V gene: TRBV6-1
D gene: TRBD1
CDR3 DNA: TGTGCCCTCACCGGGACAGGGGGCGAGCAGTACTTC
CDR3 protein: CALTGTGGEQYF

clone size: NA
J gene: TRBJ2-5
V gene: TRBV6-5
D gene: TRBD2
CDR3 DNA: TGTGCCAGCAGTTGCCCGAGGACTAGCGGGGGAGCTCAAGAGACCCAGTACTTC
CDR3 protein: CASSCPRTSGGAQETQYF

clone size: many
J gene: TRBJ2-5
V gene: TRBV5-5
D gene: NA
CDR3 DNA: TGTGCCAGCAGCTTGCTTGGGGGATCGGGGCAAGAGACCCAGTACTTC
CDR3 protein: CASSLLGGSGQETQYF

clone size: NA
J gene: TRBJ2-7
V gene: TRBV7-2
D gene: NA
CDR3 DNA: TGTGCCTGGGAGAATGCTTACAATGAGCAGTACTTC
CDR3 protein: CAWENAYNEQYF

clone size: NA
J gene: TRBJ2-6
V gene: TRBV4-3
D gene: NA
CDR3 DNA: TGCGCCAGCAGCCAAGATAGGACCTCTGGGGCCAACGTCCTGACTTTC
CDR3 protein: CASSQDRTSGANVLTF

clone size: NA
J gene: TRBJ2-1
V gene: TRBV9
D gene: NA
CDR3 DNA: TGTGCCAGCAGCTTCCGGGACAATGAGCAGTTCTTT
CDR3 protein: CASSFRDNEQFF

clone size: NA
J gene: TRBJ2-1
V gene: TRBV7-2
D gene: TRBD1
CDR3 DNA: TGTGCCAGCAGCCGGAATCGTCCTCGGGGACAGGTTGGCAGTGAGCAGTTCTTC
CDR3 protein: CASSRNRPRGQVGSEQFF

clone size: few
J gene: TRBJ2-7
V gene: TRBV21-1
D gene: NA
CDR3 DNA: TGTGCCAGCAGCAAACAAAGACTCACTCTATCGGGGTACGAGCAGTACTTC
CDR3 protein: CASSKQRLTLSGYEQYF

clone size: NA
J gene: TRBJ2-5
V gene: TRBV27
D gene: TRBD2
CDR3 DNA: TGTGCCAGCACGTCGCGGGGGCAAGAGACCCAGTACTTC
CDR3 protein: CASTSRGQETQYF

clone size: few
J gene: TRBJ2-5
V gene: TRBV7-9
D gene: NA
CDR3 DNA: TGTGCCAGCAGAACTAGTCGGGCCTTGTACCAAGAGACCCAGTACTTC
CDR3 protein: CASRTSRALYQETQYF

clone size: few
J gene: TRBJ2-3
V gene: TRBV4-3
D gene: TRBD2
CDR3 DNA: TGCGCCAGCTCCCGGGGGGCTAGCGGGACCGGAGTTACGCAGTATTTT
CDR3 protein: CASSRGASGTGVTQYF

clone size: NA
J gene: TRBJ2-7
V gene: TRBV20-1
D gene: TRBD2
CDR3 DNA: TGCAGTGCAGGACTAGCGGGAGGGCGGTTGAGCTACAATGAGCAGTACTTC
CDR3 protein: CSAGLAGGRLSYNEQYF

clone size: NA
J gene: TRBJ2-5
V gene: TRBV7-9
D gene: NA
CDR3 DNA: TGTGCCAGCAGCCACCCCAGACAGCCGGGAGAGACCCAGTACTTC
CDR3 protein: CASSHPRQPGETQYF

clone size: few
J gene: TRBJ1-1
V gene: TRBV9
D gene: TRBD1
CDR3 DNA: TGTGCCAGCAGCGCAACGGGACAGGGGGATACTGAAGCTTTCTTT
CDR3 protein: CASSATGQGDTEAFF

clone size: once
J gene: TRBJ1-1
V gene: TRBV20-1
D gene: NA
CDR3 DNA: TGCAGTGCTAGAGTCCGGGTGAACACTGAAGCTTTCTTT
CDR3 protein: CSARVRVNTEAFF

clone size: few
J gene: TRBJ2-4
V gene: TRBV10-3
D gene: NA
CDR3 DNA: TGTGCCATCGGAGACTCAGGGGAGGGATTGAAGAACATTCAGTACTTC
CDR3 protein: CAIGDSGEGLKNIQYF

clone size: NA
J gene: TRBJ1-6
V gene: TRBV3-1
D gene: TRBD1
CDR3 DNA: TGTGCCAGCAGCAACAGGGGGCGGGAATCACCCCTCCACTTT
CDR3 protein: CASSNRGRESPLHF

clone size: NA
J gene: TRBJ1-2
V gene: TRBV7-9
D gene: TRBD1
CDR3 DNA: TGTGCCAGCAGCTTCTCCGGGACAGAATATGGCTACACCTTC
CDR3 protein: CASSFSGTEYGYTF

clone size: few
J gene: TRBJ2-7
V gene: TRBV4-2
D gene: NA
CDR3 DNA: TGTGCCAGCAGCCAAGAGGACTCCGGGGCAGCCTACGAGCAGTACTTC
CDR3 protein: CASSQEDSGAAYEQYF

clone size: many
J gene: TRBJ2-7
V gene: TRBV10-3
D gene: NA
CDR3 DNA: TGTGCCATCAGTGAAGCCAGGGACTCCTACGAGCAGTACTTC
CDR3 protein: CAISEARDSYEQYF

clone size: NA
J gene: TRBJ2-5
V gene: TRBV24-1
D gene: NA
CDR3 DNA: TGTGCCACCGGAAACGCTGCAGGCGAGACCCAGTACTTC
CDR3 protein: CATGNAAGETQYF

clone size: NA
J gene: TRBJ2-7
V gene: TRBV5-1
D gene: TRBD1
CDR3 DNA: TGCGCCAGCAGCACCCCACAGGGGGCAGGCGAGCAGTACTTC
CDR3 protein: CASSTPQGAGEQYF

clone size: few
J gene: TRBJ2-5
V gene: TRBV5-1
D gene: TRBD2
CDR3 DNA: TGCGCCAGCAGCTTACCTAGCGGAGCTCTGGAGACCCAGTACTTC
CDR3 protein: CASSLPSGALETQYF

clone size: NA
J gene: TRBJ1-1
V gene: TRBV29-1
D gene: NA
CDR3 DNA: TGCAGCGTCCACGAGACCAGGCGAGAAGCTTTCTTT
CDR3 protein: CSVHETRREAFF

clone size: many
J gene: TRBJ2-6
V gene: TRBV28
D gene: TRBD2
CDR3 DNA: TGTGCCAGCCGGGGAGCGGGAAACTCTGGGGCCAACGTCCTGACTTTC
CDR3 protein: CASRGAGNSGANVLTF